This T cell receptor (beta chain) was observed in a study of tumor-infiltrating lymphocytes in primary liver carcinoma. Study-wide results and limits: Only around 7-25% of top clones occurred in all five tumor regions. Among the pair types, tumor region pairs showed more overlap than tumor-adjacent and tumor-blood pairs.

A remark on this clonotype: Its specificity is unknown.

Unsorted bulk tissue (about 18-30 mg) underwent RNA and DNA co-extraction. From about 0.45 ug total RNA, TCR beta cDNA was generated with a primer in the constant region. ARM-PCR was slightly modified, and three nested multiplex PCR rounds with it gave rise to the TCR beta libraries. The first two PCR rounds, around 11 cycles each, used TRBV1-TRBV30 forward primers and a C-beta reverse primer. One entry per CDR3 protein results from TCRdb running MiXCR on the multiplex PCR reads. The table shows 100,000 to 150,000 distinct CDR3 sequences, with 64% occurring only once. The CDR3 has 18 amino acids. The J segment lost 5 bases and the V segment lost 0 bases, leaving 13 bases of the junction unmatched. Per the germline V gene, CDR1 is SEHNR and CDR2 is FQNEAQ (reference sequence).

The sequence was collected from a woman aged 55-70 years with primary liver carcinoma and hepatitis B virus infection. Sample: liver tumor tissue from sampling region 3. Documented subset: tumor region T3, left-lateral pole. V gene TRBV7-9 combines with J gene TRBJ2-5; 9 bases match TRBD2. CDR3 sequence: CASSLARGTSWLRETQYF. The CDR3 nucleotides are TGTGCCAGCAGCTTAGCGCGAGGGACTAGCTGGTTAAGGGAGACCCAGTACTTC. The full variable domain, in which reference TRBV7-9 and TRBJ2-5 provide the parts outside the CDR3, is DTGVSQNPRHKITKRGQNVTFRCDPISEHNRLYWYRQTLGQGPEFLTYFQNEAQLEKSRLLSDRFSAERPKGSFSTLEIQRTEQGDSAMYLCASSLARGTSWLRETQYFGPGTRLLVL.